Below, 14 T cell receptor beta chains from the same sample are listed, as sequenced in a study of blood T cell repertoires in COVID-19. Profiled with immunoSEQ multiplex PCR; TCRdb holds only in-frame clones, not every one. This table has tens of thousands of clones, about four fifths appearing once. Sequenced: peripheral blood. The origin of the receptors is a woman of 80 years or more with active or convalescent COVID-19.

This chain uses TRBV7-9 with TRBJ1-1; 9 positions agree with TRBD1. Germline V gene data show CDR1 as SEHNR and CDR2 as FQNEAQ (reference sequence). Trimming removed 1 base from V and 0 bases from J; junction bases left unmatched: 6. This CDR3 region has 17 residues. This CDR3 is CASSLGTGEGMNTEAFF. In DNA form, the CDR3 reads TGTGCCAGCAGCTTAGGGACAGGGGAGGGGATGAACACTGAAGCTTTCTTT.

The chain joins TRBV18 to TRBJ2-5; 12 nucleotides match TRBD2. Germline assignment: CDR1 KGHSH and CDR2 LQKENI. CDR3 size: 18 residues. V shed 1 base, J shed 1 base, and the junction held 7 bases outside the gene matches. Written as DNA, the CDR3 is TGTGCCAGCTCACCACGCCTAGCGGGGGGGCCATTCCAAGAGACCCAGTACTTC. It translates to CASSPRLAGGPFQETQYF.

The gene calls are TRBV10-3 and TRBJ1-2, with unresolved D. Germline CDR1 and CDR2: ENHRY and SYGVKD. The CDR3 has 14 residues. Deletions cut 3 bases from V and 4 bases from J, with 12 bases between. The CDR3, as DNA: TGTGCCATCAGTGAACGGCAGACTACCTATGGCTACACCTTC. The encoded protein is CAISERQTTYGYTF.

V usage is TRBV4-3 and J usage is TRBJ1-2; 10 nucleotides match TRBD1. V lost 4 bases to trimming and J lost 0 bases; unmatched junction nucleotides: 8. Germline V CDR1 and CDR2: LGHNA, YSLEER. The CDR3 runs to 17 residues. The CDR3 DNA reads TGCGCCAGCAGCCGCTACGGTGGACAGGGGGCTAACTATGGCTACACCTTC. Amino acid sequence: CASSRYGGQGANYGYTF.

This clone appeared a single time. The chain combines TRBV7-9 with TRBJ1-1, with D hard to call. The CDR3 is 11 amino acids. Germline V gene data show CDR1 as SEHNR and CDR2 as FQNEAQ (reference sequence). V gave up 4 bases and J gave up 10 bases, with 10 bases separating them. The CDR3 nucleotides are TGTGCCAGCAGCTCGACACGGTTAGCTTTCTTT. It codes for CASSSTRLAFF. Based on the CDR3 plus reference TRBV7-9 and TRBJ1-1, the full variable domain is DTGVSQNPRHKITKRGQNVTFRCDPISEHNRLYWYRQTLGQGPEFLTYFQNEAQLEKSRLLSDRFSAERPKGSFSTLEIQRTEQGDSAMYLCASSSTRLAFFGQGTRLTVV.

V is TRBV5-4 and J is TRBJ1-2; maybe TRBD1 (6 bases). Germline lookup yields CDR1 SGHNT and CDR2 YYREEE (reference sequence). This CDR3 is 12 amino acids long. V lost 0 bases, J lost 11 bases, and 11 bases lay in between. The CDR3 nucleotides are TGTGCCAGCAGCTTGGACAGGGAGGGGTACACCTTC. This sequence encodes CASSLDREGYTF. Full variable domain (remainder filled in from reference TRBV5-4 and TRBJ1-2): ETGVTQSPTHLIKTRGQQVTLRCSSQSGHNTVSWYQQALGQGPQFIFQYYREEENGRGNFPPRFSGLQFPNYSSELNVNALELDDSALYLCASSLDREGYTFGSGTRLTVV.

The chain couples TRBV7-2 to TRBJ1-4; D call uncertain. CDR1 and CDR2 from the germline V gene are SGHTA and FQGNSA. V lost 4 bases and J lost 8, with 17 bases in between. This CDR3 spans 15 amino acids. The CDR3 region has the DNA TGTGCCAGCAGCTCCTGGGCGGGGTCGGGGGAAAAACTGTTTTTT. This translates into CASSSWAGSGEKLFF.

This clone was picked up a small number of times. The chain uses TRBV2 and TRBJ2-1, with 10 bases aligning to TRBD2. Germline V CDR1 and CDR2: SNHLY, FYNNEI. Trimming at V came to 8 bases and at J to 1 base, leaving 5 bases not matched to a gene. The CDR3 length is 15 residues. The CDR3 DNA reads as TGTGCCAGCGGGGAGCGGGGGGGTTCCTACAATGAGCAGTTCTTC. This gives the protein CASGERGGSYNEQFF.

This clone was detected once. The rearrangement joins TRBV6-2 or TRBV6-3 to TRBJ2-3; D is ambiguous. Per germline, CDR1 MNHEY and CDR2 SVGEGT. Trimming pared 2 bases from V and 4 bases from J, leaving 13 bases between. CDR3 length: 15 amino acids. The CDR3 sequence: CASSYSARNADTQYF. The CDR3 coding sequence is TGTGCCAGCAGTTACAGCGCGCGTAACGCAGATACGCAGTATTTT.

The CDR3 is CASGNRVAEAFF. The CDR3 DNA sequence: TGTGCCAGCGGGAACAGGGTCGCTGAAGCTTTCTTT. The chain has TRBV19 and TRBJ1-1; tentative D call: TRBD1 (6 bases). There are 12 residues in the CDR3. Per the germline V gene, CDR1 is LNHDA and CDR2 is SQIVND (reference sequence). Trimming left V 9 bases short and J 6 bases short, with 14 bases between. Drawing the rest from reference TRBV19 and TRBJ1-1, the complete variable domain is DGGITQSPKYLFRKEGQNVTLSCEQNLNHDAMYWYRQDPGQGLRLIYYSQIVNDFQKGDIAEGYSVSREKKESFPLTVTSAQKNPTAFYLCASGNRVAEAFFGQGTRLTVV.

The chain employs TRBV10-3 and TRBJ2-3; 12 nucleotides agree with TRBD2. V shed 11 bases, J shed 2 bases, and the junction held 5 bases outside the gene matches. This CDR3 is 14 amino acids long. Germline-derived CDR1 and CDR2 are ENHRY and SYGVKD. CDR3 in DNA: TGTGCCTCACGGACTAGCGGGGCCACAGATACGCAGTATTTT. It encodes CASRTSGATDTQYF.

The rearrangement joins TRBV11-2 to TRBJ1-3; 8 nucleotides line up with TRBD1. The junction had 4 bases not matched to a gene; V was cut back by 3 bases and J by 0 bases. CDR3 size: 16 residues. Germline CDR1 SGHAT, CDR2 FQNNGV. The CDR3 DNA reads TGTGCCAGCAGCTTGACCGGGACAGGCTCTGGAAACACCATATATTTT. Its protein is CASSLTGTGSGNTIYF.

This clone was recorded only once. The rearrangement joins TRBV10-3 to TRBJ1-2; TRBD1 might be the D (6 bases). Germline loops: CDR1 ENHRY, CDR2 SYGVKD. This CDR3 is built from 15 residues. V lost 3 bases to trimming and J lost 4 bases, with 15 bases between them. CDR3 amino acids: CAISESGTNGYGYTF. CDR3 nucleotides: TGTGCCATCAGTGAAAGTGGGACAAACGGCTATGGCTACACCTTC.

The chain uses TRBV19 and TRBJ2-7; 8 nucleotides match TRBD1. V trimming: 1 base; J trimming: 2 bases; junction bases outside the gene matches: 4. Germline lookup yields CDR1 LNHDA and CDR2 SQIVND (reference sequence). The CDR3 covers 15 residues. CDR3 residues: CASSIGQGITYEQYF. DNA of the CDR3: TGTGCCAGTAGTATAGGACAGGGGATCACCTACGAGCAGTACTTC.